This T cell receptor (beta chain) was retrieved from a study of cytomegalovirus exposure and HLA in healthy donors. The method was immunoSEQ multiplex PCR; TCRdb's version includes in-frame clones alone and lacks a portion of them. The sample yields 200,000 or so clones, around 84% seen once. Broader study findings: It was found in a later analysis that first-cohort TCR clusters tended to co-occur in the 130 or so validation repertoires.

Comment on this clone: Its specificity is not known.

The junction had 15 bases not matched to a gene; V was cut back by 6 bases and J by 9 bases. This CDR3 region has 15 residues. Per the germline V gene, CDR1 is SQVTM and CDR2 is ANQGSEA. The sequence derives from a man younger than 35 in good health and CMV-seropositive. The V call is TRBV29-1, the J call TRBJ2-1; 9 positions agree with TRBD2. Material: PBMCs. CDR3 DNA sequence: TGCAGCGTCCCCTCTCTAACCGGGACTAGCATTGAGCAGTTCTTC. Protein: CSVPSLTGTSIEQFF.